The clone carrying this TCR beta chain was counted between two and nine times. Germline CDR1 SGHTA, CDR2 FQGNSA. Trimming at V came to 0 bases and at J to 5 bases, leaving 10 bases not matched to a gene. The CDR3 sequence is 16 residues long. TCRdb passed the RT-PCR reads through MiXCR, listing each CDR3 protein once. The sample includes around 700,000 distinct CDR3 sequences, approximately 15% of them seen just once. The specimen sequenced was memory CD4+ T cells from blood. The receptor comes from a female donor in good health, serving as a healthy control. V and J are TRBV7-2 and TRBJ2-7; 7 bases are shared with TRBD2. CDR3 protein: CASSLAQVREGHEQYF. CDR3 in DNA: TGTGCCAGCAGCTTAGCGCAGGTCAGGGAGGGCCACGAGCAGTACTTC.